The clone carrying this TCR beta chain was found many times. Active ophthalmopathy (CAS at least 3, NOSPECS at least 4), lasting under 3 months. The record originates from a study of Graves' ophthalmopathy and Graves' hyperthyroidism. Study details: Peripheral blood was collected at initial diagnosis, before any treatment.

RNA transcripts yielded amplified TCR beta CDR3 regions. First-round RT-PCR relied on HTBI primers, and a second-round multiplex PCR came next. TCRdb fed the multiplex PCR reads into MiXCR, producing one record per CDR3 protein. The sample shows around 170,000 distinct CDR3 sequences, approximately 40% of them seen only once. This receptor was obtained from a woman aged 40 to 50 with Graves' ophthalmopathy. The source material was peripheral blood.

As DNA, the CDR3 is TGTGCCAGCAGTCGGGACAGGGAGGACACTGAAGCTTTCTTT. It is translated as CASSRDREDTEAFF. The genes are TRBV6-5 and TRBJ1-1; 9 positions agree with TRBD1. This CDR3 is 14 amino acids long. CDR1 MNHEY and CDR2 SVGAGI come from the germline V gene. V shed 5 bases and J 3 bases; nucleotides not matched to a gene: 4.